Below are 21 T cell receptor beta chains sequenced from a single sample in a study of T-cell reconstitution after alpha-beta-depleted transplantation in children. A TCRbeta library incorporating unique molecular identifiers was prepared. TCRdb re-called the PCR reads through MiXCR, storing one row per CDR3 protein. In the table there are around 500,000 distinct CDR3 sequences, around an eighth of which are singletons. The sequencing here drew on PBMCs from the stem cell graft donor, taken from the stem cell graft. Receptors were obtained from a human donor who donated a stem cell graft to a child with combined immunodeficiency.

V and J are TRBV6-5 and TRBJ1-3, with 8 bases identical to TRBD1. Germline CDR1 MNHEY, CDR2 SVGAGI. This CDR3 has 17 amino acids. V dropped 7 bases and J dropped 3; count of bases not matched to a gene: 14. CDR3 residues: CASILLPRGLFGNTIYF. The CDR3 DNA reads TGTGCCAGCATCTTACTCCCCAGGGGGCTGTTTGGAAACACCATATATTTT.

This clonotype was counted at least ten times. V gene TRBV5-1 combines with J gene TRBJ2-7; 8 nucleotides match TRBD1. Germline-derived CDR1 and CDR2 are SGHRS and YFSETQ. The J segment lost 1 base and the V segment lost 3 bases, leaving 0 bases of the junction unmatched. The CDR3 covers 13 residues. The CDR3: CASSWDRSYEQYF. CDR3 nucleotide sequence: TGCGCCAGCAGCTGGGACAGGTCCTACGAGCAGTACTTC. Full variable domain (missing parts from reference TRBV5-1 and TRBJ2-7): KAGVTQTPRYLIKTRGQQVTLSCSPISGHRSVSWYQQTPGQGLQFLFEYFSETQRNKGNFPGRFSGRQFSNSRSEMNVSTLELGDSALYLCASSWDRSYEQYFGPGTRLTVT.

The V and J genes are TRBV2 and TRBJ2-5; D is perhaps TRBD2 (6 bases). Germline values: CDR1 SNHLY, CDR2 FYNNEI. This CDR3 contains 12 residues. V was pared by 1 base and J by 7 bases, with 7 bases between. The CDR3 spells CASSEDSGTQYF. Here the CDR3 DNA reads TGTGCCAGCAGTGAAGATAGCGGGACCCAGTACTTC.

This clonotype was recorded at least ten times. V usage is TRBV6-5 and J usage is TRBJ1-4; D remains unclear. CDR1 is MNHEY, CDR2 SVGAGI, per germline. The CDR3 consists of 17 residues. V lost 0 bases to trimming and J lost 0 bases, with 11 bases between them. For the CDR3, the DNA is TGTGCCAGCAGTTACTCGGAAAACAGAGCAACTAATGAAAAACTGTTTTTT. Residues: CASSYSENRATNEKLFF.

The chain links TRBV7-3 to TRBJ2-1; 9 nucleotides agree with TRBD1. V shed 6 bases, J shed 7 bases, and the junction held 10 bases outside the gene matches. The CDR3 sequence is 15 residues long. Germline V gene sequence: CDR1 SGHTA, CDR2 FQGTGA. DNA of the CDR3: TGTGCCAGCAGTCTCGGACAGGGGTCGAATAATGAGCAGTTCTTC. This translates into CASSLGQGSNNEQFF.

This chain joins TRBV7-2 and TRBJ2-7; TRBD1 might be the D (5 bases). The CDR3 totals 17 residues. Trimming cost V 1 base and J 4 bases, with 20 bases left between them. The germline gives CDR1 SGHTA, CDR2 FQGNSA. The CDR3 DNA is TGTGCCAGCAGCTTAGGGGGCAGCCGCAGGCCTTCTTACGAGCAGTACTTC. Encoded protein: CASSLGGSRRPSYEQYF.

The chain uses TRBV6-2 or TRBV6-3 and TRBJ2-5; D not resolved. The CDR3 totals 14 residues. V lost 2 bases and J lost 5, with 12 bases in between. Per germline, CDR1 MNHEY and CDR2 SVGEGT. CDR3 sequence (DNA): TGTGCCAGCAGTTACGCGGCGGTTTCGGAGACCCAGTACTTC. This sequence encodes CASSYAAVSETQYF.

The chain has TRBV27 and TRBJ2-5; 8 bases line up with TRBD2. Germline assignment: CDR1 MNHEY and CDR2 SMNVEV (reference sequence). Germline trimming cut 5 bases from V and 1 base from J; bases unmatched to any gene: 6. The CDR3 loop spans 15 amino acids. The CDR3, as DNA: TGTGCCAGCAGTCCCTTTACTAGCGGCCAAGAGACCCAGTACTTC. This translates into CASSPFTSGQETQYF.

Only a few counts were recorded for this clonotype. This chain uses TRBV7-9 with TRBJ2-2; D perhaps matches TRBD2 (7 bases). The CDR3 extends over 15 amino acids. Germline V gene data show CDR1 as SEHNR and CDR2 as FQNEAQ (reference sequence). Trimming cost V 2 bases and J 4 bases, with 11 bases left between them. CDR3 loop: CASSLPGGGTGELFF. CDR3 bases: TGTGCCAGCAGCTTACCGGGGGGCGGCACCGGGGAGCTGTTTTTT.

In regard to this clonotype: Since a much larger clone is just one base distant, this may be a read error. This chain connects TRBV7-2 to TRBJ2-1, with D unresolved. Germline lookup yields CDR1 SGHTA and CDR2 FQGNSA. This CDR3 contains 14 residues. The CDR3 here is CASSLRVVYNEHFF. The CDR3 region has the DNA TGTGCCAGCAGCTTACGTGTCGTCTACAATGAGCACTTCTTC.

The sample holds many counts of this clonotype. This chain connects TRBV6-2 or TRBV6-3 to TRBJ2-7; D is uncertain. There are 14 residues in the CDR3. The germline V gene has CDR1 MNHEY and CDR2 SVGEGT. V shed 4 bases and J shed 0 bases, with 10 bases lying between them. Here the CDR3 DNA reads TGTGCCAGCAGTTGGCACACAACCTCCTACGAGCAGTACTTC. This gives the protein CASSWHTTSYEQYF.

This clonotype was seen at least ten times. The chain employs TRBV19 and TRBJ2-1; maybe TRBD2 (5 bases). CDR3 length equals 15 residues. The V gene lost 6 bases and the J gene lost 8 bases, with 20 bases spanning the gap. Germline-derived CDR1 and CDR2 are LNHDA and SQIVND (reference sequence). CDR3 bases: TGTGCCAGTAGCCCGGAGGTCTCAAGCGGCGATGAGCAGTTCTTC. This codes for CASSPEVSSGDEQFF.

Only a few counts were recorded for this clonotype. This chain connects TRBV4-3 to TRBJ1-3; no clear D. The CDR3 spans 16 residues. The germline V gene encodes CDR1 LGHNA and CDR2 YSLEER. The ends were cut back, 1 base at V and 0 bases at J, with 10 bases in the middle. CDR3 DNA sequence: TGCGCCAGCAGCCAAGGTGGCAGGAGCTCTGGAAACACCATATATTTT. It is translated as CASSQGGRSSGNTIYF.

The chain joins TRBV20-1 to TRBJ2-3; TRBD2 agrees at 10 bases. Germline V gene data show CDR1 as DFQATT and CDR2 as SNEGSKA (reference sequence). With 6 bases clipped from V and 2 bases from J, the junction kept 17 bases outside the gene matches. This CDR3 is 18 amino acids long. The CDR3 spells CSAPSPGLAGGDTDTQYF. CDR3 in DNA: TGCAGTGCCCCGTCCCCGGGATTAGCGGGGGGAGACACAGATACGCAGTATTTT.

This clonotype was picked up a small number of times. The chain combines TRBV12-3 or TRBV12-4 with TRBJ1-6; D unresolved. The ends were cut back, 3 bases at V and 9 bases at J, with 12 bases in the middle. This CDR3 comprises 14 residues. The CDR3 nucleotides are TGTGCCAGCAGTTTTTCACCCACGGCTTCACCCCTCCACTTT. This gives the protein CASSFSPTASPLHF.

This sequence joins TRBV4-3 and TRBJ2-5, with 9 positions matching TRBD1. V lost 1 base to trimming and J lost 5 bases; unmatched junction nucleotides: 5. The CDR3 runs 15 residues. Germline V gene sequence: CDR1 LGHNA, CDR2 YSLEER. The CDR3 loop reads CASSQGTGVPETQYF. CDR3 sequence (DNA): TGCGCCAGCAGCCAAGGGACAGGGGTCCCGGAGACCCAGTACTTC.

Sample share makes this clonotype medium-sized. The rearrangement links TRBV29-1 to TRBJ2-5; TRBD2 might be the D (5 bases). The CDR3 sequence is 15 residues long. Per germline, CDR1 SQVTM and CDR2 ANQGSEA. The V and J ends lost 6 bases and 4 bases respectively, with 21 bases between them. The CDR3 spells CSVGELGVGGETQYF. In DNA, the CDR3 is TGCAGCGTAGGCGAACTGGGAGTTGGTGGAGAGACCCAGTACTTC.

CDR3 coding DNA: TGTGCCAGCAGTGTTAGGACACCGTATGACGAGCAGTACTTC. The encoded protein is CASSVRTPYDEQYF. This chain uses TRBV2 with TRBJ2-7, with D perhaps TRBD1 (5 bases). The germline V gene has CDR1 SNHLY and CDR2 FYNNEI. Trimming shortened V by 4 bases and J by 5 bases, and 15 bases separated the two germline ends. The CDR3 has 14 amino acids.

This clonotype turned up a few times. The V call is TRBV30, the J call TRBJ1-4; D might be TRBD1 (5 bases). The CDR3 contains 14 residues. The V gene's germline CDR1 is GTSNPN and CDR2 SVGIG (reference sequence). Trimming left V 3 bases short and J 4 bases short, with 12 bases between. DNA of the CDR3: TGTGCCTGGAGCCACGGGGGTCGTAATGAAAAACTGTTTTTT. As protein: CAWSHGGRNEKLFF.

This clonotype appeared a few times. The chain recombines TRBV29-1 with TRBJ1-3; TRBD1 is a possible D gene (5 bases). The CDR3 sequence is 13 residues long. From germline, CDR1 is SQVTM and CDR2 ANQGSEA. V was shortened by 4 bases and J by 14 bases, with 21 bases between the two germline ends. The CDR3 sequence is CSVAGTPIPLLYF. Written as DNA, the CDR3 is TGCAGCGTTGCAGGGACCCCCATCCCCCTGTTATATTTT.

The chain uses TRBV6-2 or TRBV6-3 and TRBJ2-5; D is possibly TRBD2 (5 bases). CDR3 length: 14 amino acids. The V gene's germline CDR1 is MNHEY and CDR2 SVGEGT. Trimming left V 6 bases short and J 3 bases short, with 14 bases between. CDR3 sequence (DNA): TGTGCCAGCAGCGATGGACTCGGCAAAGAGACCCAGTACTTC. Residues: CASSDGLGKETQYF.